Below are 13 T cell receptor beta chains sequenced from a single sample in a study of T cell clonality in common variable immunodeficiency. Using immunoSEQ multiplex PCR, the repertoire was profiled, and TCRdb retains in-frame clones only, with some absent. Listed for the sample are some 32,000 clones, none seen a single time. Sequenced: peripheral blood mononuclear cells. The receptors were sampled from a person aged 18-70 years in good health.

Notes on this clone: This could be a read error, since a much larger clone is one nucleotide away. Read sequence stops 3 residues before the CDR3 end, and the germline J gene provides the missing end. The chain recombines TRBV2 with TRBJ2-3; the match to TRBD1 covers 9 bases. The CDR3 sequence is 15 residues long. From germline, CDR1 is SNHLY and CDR2 FYNNEI. Partial CDR3 DNA: TGTGCCAACGGGAAACCGGGACAGGGCAATCAGCCG. This sequence encodes CANGKPGQGNQP. The full-length CDR3 reads as CANGKPGQGNQPQYF.

As for this clone: The read ends 3 residues before the CDR3 terminus; that terminus is restored from the germline J gene. This chain links TRBV30 with TRBJ1-2; 7 positions agree with TRBD1. This CDR3 is 12 amino acids long. Per germline, CDR1 GTSNPN and CDR2 SVGIG (reference sequence). The CDR3 sequence: CAWSSGTDTYTF. The covered CDR3 bases are TGTGCCTGGAGTAGCGGGACAGATACC.

This clone showed up many times. The read ends 3 residues shy of where the CDR3 ends; the end is completed using the germline J gene. The rearrangement uses TRBV11-2 and TRBJ2-5; 10 nucleotides align to TRBD1. The germline V gene has CDR1 SGHAT and CDR2 FQNNGV. Unmatched junction bases numbered 1, after V lost 3 bases and J lost 3 bases. CDR3 size: 14 residues. The CDR3 DNA, read in part, is TGTGCCAGCAGCTTCGGACAGGGGGAAGAGACC. Its protein is CASSFGQGEET. The entire CDR3 sequence reads CASSFGQGEETQYF.

Ten or more counts support this clone. The read is 3 residues too short to cover the CDR3 end, so that end is filled in from the germline J gene. This chain joins TRBV6-1 and TRBJ1-2, with a tentative D call TRBD1 (5 bases). This CDR3 spans 14 amino acids. Germline CDR1 is MNHNS and CDR2 is SASEGT. Trimming took 4 bases from V and 0 from J, leaving 9 bases between them. The CDR3 spells CASSGGDPNYGYTF. CDR3 bases read: TGTGCCAGCAGTGGGGGGGACCCTAACTATGGC.

In its sample, this clone was seen many times. The read comes to an end 3 residues before the CDR3 does, leaving the germline J gene to fill in the end. V is TRBV5-1 and J is TRBJ2-7; D possibly corresponds to TRBD1 (6 bases). V lost 3 bases to trimming and J lost 2 bases, with 18 bases between them. Germline CDR1 is SGHRS and CDR2 is YFSETQ. The CDR3 runs 16 residues. CDR3 protein: CASSYLTGALTYEQYF. The sequenced part of the CDR3 DNA is TGCGCCAGCAGCTACCTGACAGGCGCCCTTACCTACGAG.

A note on this clone: The read falls 3 residues short of the CDR3 end, and the missing part is taken from the germline J gene. The chain is built from TRBV7-9 and TRBJ2-3, with 7 bases that match TRBD2. The CDR3 is made up of 14 amino acids. Trimming at V came to 5 bases and at J to 8 bases, leaving 10 bases not matched to a gene. Germline V lookup: CDR1 SEHNR, CDR2 FQNEAQ (reference sequence). CDR3 bases read: TGTGCCAGCAGCCTAAATTACGGGGGGATTACG. Its translation is CASSLNYGGIT. The full-length CDR3 reads as CASSLNYGGITQYF.

This clone was picked up many times. The covered CDR3 bases are TGTGCCAGCAGCTTAGGTTTCTCTTTGAATGAG. It specifies CASSLGFSLNE. The complete CDR3 protein is CASSLGFSLNEQFF. This chain uses TRBV11-2 with TRBJ2-1; D not resolved. Coverage ceases 3 residues before the CDR3 finishes, and the germline J gene fills in the end. V was pared by 1 base and J by 7 bases, with 11 bases between. Germline values: CDR1 SGHAT, CDR2 FQNNGV. CDR3 length: 14 amino acids.

This clone came up a few times. The CDR3 end lies 3 residues beyond the end of the read and is filled in from the germline J gene. J is TRBJ1-4 and V is TRBV11-2; no clear D. Per germline, CDR1 SGHAT and CDR2 FQNNGV. The CDR3 runs to 14 residues. V was shortened by 2 bases and J by 8 bases, with 12 bases between the two germline ends. Partial CDR3 DNA: TGTGCCAGCAGCTTAAGTAACGTCGGGGAAAAA. Translated: CASSLSNVGEK. The complete CDR3 sequence is CASSLSNVGEKLFF.

This clone was counted many times. The missing CDR3 end, 3 residues past where the read stops, is filled in from the germline J gene. The chain combines TRBV20-1 with TRBJ1-1; D is ambiguous. Trimming removed 0 bases from V and 1 base from J, with 9 bases in between. The CDR3 runs to 14 residues. Germline assignment: CDR1 DFQATT and CDR2 SNEGSKA (reference sequence). The covered CDR3 bases are TGCAGTGCTAGAGATGGGCGGGGGAACACTGAA. Protein: CSARDGRGNTE. The complete CDR3 sequence is CSARDGRGNTEAFF.

This clone was recorded many times. The read comes to an end 3 residues before the CDR3 does, leaving the germline J gene to fill in the end. The V and J genes are TRBV19 and TRBJ2-1; 11 bases agree with TRBD1. Trimming at V came to 6 bases and at J to 9 bases, leaving 13 bases not matched to a gene. CDR1 is LNHDA and CDR2 is SQIVND in the germline V gene (reference sequence). This CDR3 contains 16 residues. CDR3 protein: CASSSLTGTGGTEQFF. The sequenced CDR3 bases are TGTGCCAGTAGCTCCCTAACCGGGACAGGGGGGACTGAG.

This clone was counted between two and nine times. The CDR3 extends 3 residues past the end of the read, so its final part is completed from the germline J gene. This rearrangement joins TRBV30 to TRBJ2-4; D ambiguous. This CDR3 comprises 11 residues. Germline CDR1 reads GTSNPN; CDR2 reads SVGIG (reference sequence). The covered CDR3 bases are TGTGCCTGGACAGTGAACTATGGT. This translates into CAWTVNYG. The complete CDR3 reads CAWTVNYGQYF.

This clone was picked up a small number of times. With the read ending 3 residues before the CDR3 end, the germline J gene is used to fill in that end. The genes are TRBV5-1 and TRBJ2-1, with 9 nucleotides matching TRBD2. The CDR3 runs to 18 residues. V gave up 4 bases and J gave up 8 bases; unmatched junction bases: 19. The germline gives CDR1 SGHRS, CDR2 YFSETQ. The CDR3 spells CASSVPPSDGLAFDEQFF. CDR3 bases read: TGCGCCAGCAGCGTCCCCCCGAGCGACGGACTAGCGTTCGATGAG.

This clone was found many times. The read terminates 3 residues before the CDR3 end, so the remaining end is supplied by the germline J gene. This chain joins TRBV7-8 and TRBJ1-6, with TRBD1 matching 7 bases. Trimming cost V 1 base and J 9 bases; bases outside gene matches: 6. Germline values: CDR1 SGHVS, CDR2 FQNEAQ. The CDR3 loop spans 15 amino acids. The sequenced part of the CDR3 DNA is TGTGCCAGCAGCTTAGGCGGGACAGAGAGTTCACCC. This gives the protein CASSLGGTESSP. The full CDR3 is CASSLGGTESSPLHF.